This T cell receptor beta chain was recorded in a study of molecular identifiers for immune sequencing clone quantification. Across the study: Split five ways in replicates, RNA from around 20,000 or 99,000 naive CD8 cells had four portions sequenced.

Study-wide findings and caveats: Among over 950,000 naive cells, as was reported, spiked Jurkat TCR RNA from one cell was detectable. Effector cells kept over 99% of their molecules in clones above 20 RNA copies, while naive cells kept under 1% there.

This clonotype was observed at least ten times. Its antigen is currently unknown. The CDR3 has 13 residues. Germline values: CDR1 MNHEY, CDR2 SMNVEV (reference sequence). Deletions cut 5 bases from V and 3 bases from J, with 11 bases between. TCRdb passed the PCR reads through MiXCR, listing each CDR3 protein once. This sample yields 300,000 to 400,000 distinct CDR3 sequences, of which 24% are seen a single time; roughly 0.7% belongs to the top ten. This sequence originates from a human donor in good health. Some libraries in this study had Jurkat cell RNA spiked in. Sequencing used naive CD8+ T cells from blood, with Jurkat cell RNA spiked in. Subset given: FACS-sorted CD8+CD4-CCR7+CD45RA+ naive T cells. The chain couples TRBV27 to TRBJ2-7, with D perhaps given as TRBD1 or TRBD2 (5 bases each). The CDR3 DNA reads TGTGCCAGCAGTCCCGGGGCGTACTACGAGCAGTACTTC. Translation gives CASSPGAYYEQYF.